The T cell receptor (beta chain) under discussion was sequenced for a study of regulatory T cells in long-lasting Graves disease. Findings of the study overall: Accuracy was perhaps lowered by the small sample size. A greater number of public clonotypes (approximately 2,500) was shared by persistent patients than by new patients (around 970).

CDR1 SGHRS and CDR2 YFSETQ come from the germline V gene. V lost 0 bases and J 1 base, leaving 13 bases between the germline ends. This CDR3 has 17 amino acids. Time point here: persistent/refractory GD, antithyroid drugs over 5 years with positive TRAb. With RNA extracted from PBMCs as input, the TCR library was made. It was an endocrinology department in Xi'an, China, that provided the patients. Both iRepertoire HTBI primers and Arm-PCR of CDR3 regions were used to build the TCR beta libraries. TCRdb re-derived calls from the multiplex PCR reads in MiXCR, one entry per CDR3 protein. The sample shows 310,000 or so distinct CDR3 sequences, about 20% of them seen only once. This clonotype was counted a few times. The antigen remains undetermined.

This receptor was obtained from a female donor with Graves disease. Specimen: peripheral blood mononuclear cells (PBMCs), collected when the disease was refractory, from a patient treated with antithyroid drugs. The chain recombines TRBV5-1 with TRBJ2-2; possible D gene TRBD2, 6 bases. As DNA, the CDR3 is TGCGCCAGCAGCTTGGTACCCGGGACTCTGAACACCGGGGAGCTGTTTTTT. Residues: CASSLVPGTLNTGELFF.